The 19 T cell receptor beta chains below come from one sample, sequenced in a study of metastatic and nonmetastatic thyroid tumors. Ahead of thyroid surgery, no patient had received treatment of any kind. TCRdb re-called the PCR reads through MiXCR. The sample contains roughly 20,000 clones, less than 20% of which appear only once. Source material: adjacent normal tissue. The source is a male donor with papillary thyroid cancer or a benign thyroid nodule (not recorded which). Some clones in this sample may be carry-over from other donors' samples.

At least ten counts were recorded for this clone. The chain couples TRBV20-1 to TRBJ1-5; 9 nucleotides agree with TRBD1. The CDR3 extends over 17 amino acids. CDR1 DFQATT and CDR2 SNEGSKA come from the germline V gene (reference sequence). The junction had 20 bases not matched to a gene; V was cut back by 5 bases and J by 9 bases. The CDR3 DNA reads as TGCAGTGCTGAAGAAAAACCGGGACAGGGCGCCTTTGGGCCCCAGCATTTT. Its protein is CSAEEKPGQGAFGPQHF.

The chain joins TRBV27 to TRBJ1-2; D is uncertain. In germline, CDR1 is MNHEY, CDR2 SMNVEV (reference sequence). The germline V and J ends were trimmed by 0 bases and 6 bases, with 8 bases remaining between them. This CDR3 comprises 13 residues. This CDR3 reads CASSLSCSNGYTF. CDR3 bases: TGTGCCAGCAGTTTATCGTGTTCGAATGGCTACACCTTC.

Of note for this clone: The germline gene is not matched at one end of the junction; a read error may be the cause. This chain connects TRBV20-1 to TRBJ2-3; 7 nucleotides align to TRBD2. This CDR3 spans 14 amino acids. In germline, CDR1 is DFQATT, CDR2 SNEGSKA (reference sequence). CDR3 in DNA: TGCAGTGCTGGACTAGGAGGCGGAACAGATGCGCAGTATTTT. Translation: CSAGLGGGTDAQYF.

This clone was observed at least ten times. Other DNA sequences from this sample encode an identical CDR3 as well. The CDR3 nucleotides read TGTGCCAGCAGTGTGGGTTTTAACACTGAAGCTTTCTTT. This gives the protein CASSVGFNTEAFF. V is TRBV25-1 and J is TRBJ1-1; D is unclear. Germline CDR1 MGHDK, CDR2 SYGVNS. This CDR3 comprises 13 residues. V was clipped by 4 bases and J by 2 bases, with 8 bases between them. The whole variable domain, filled in from reference TRBV25-1 and TRBJ1-1, reads EADIYQTPRYLVIGTGKKITLECSQTMGHDKMYWYQQDPGMELHLIHYSYGVNSTEKGDLSSESTVSRIRTEHFPLTLESARPSHTSQYLCASSVGFNTEAFFGQGTRLTVV.

There are many counts of this clone. CDR3 protein: CATSSDRVSNEKLFF. In DNA form, the CDR3 reads TGTGCCACCAGCAGTGACAGGGTTTCTAATGAAAAACTGTTTTTT. The chain recombines TRBV15 with TRBJ1-4; 7 bases are a match to TRBD1. CDR1 and CDR2 from the germline V gene are LNHNV and YYDKDF (reference sequence). This CDR3 has 15 amino acids. Unmatched junction bases numbered 4, after V lost 3 bases and J lost 3 bases.

The sample holds many counts of this clone. The CDR3 nucleotides read TGCAGTGCTAGTTCATTCCTCGGCTACACCTTC. As protein: CSASSFLGYTF. V usage is TRBV20-1 and J usage is TRBJ1-2; no definite D call. The CDR3 is 11 amino acids. Germline assignment: CDR1 DFQATT and CDR2 SNEGSKA (reference sequence). Trimming removed 3 bases from V and 8 bases from J, with 10 bases in between.

This clone occurred many times. The chain is built from TRBV12-3 or TRBV12-4 and TRBJ1-2; no firm D call. Trimming left V 1 base short and J 8 bases short, with 11 bases between. The CDR3 runs 13 residues. As DNA, the CDR3 is TGTGCCAGCAGTTTAGGGACCAGCAAAGGCTACACCTTC. This sequence encodes CASSLGTSKGYTF.

In its sample, this clone was seen many times. The J gene is TRBJ1-2, the V gene TRBV5-1; the match to TRBD1 covers 9 bases. The V and J ends lost 0 bases and 9 bases, in that order; junction bases with no gene match: 6. The length of the CDR3 is 14 residues. CDR1 and CDR2 (germline): SGHRS, YFSETQ. DNA of the CDR3: TGCGCCAGCAGCTTGGGGGACAGGGCTGCGAGCTACACCTTC. The encoded protein is CASSLGDRAASYTF. Full variable domain (remainder filled in from reference TRBV5-1 and TRBJ1-2): KAGVTQTPRYLIKTRGQQVTLSCSPISGHRSVSWYQQTPGQGLQFLFEYFSETQRNKGNFPGRFSGRQFSNSRSEMNVSTLELGDSALYLCASSLGDRAASYTFGSGTRLTVV.

This clone was counted many times. V and J are TRBV7-9 and TRBJ2-5, with D perhaps assigned TRBD1 or TRBD2 (5 bases each). Per germline, CDR1 SEHNR and CDR2 FQNEAQ (reference sequence). The CDR3 consists of 13 residues. The V gene lost 1 base and the J gene lost 4 bases, with 7 bases spanning the gap. CDR3 sequence reads: CASSLVRGETQYF. CDR3 DNA sequence: TGTGCCAGCAGCTTAGTGAGGGGAGAGACCCAGTACTTC.

In this sample, this clone turned up many times. Other nucleotide sequences from this sample produce the same CDR3. The V and J genes are TRBV4-2 and TRBJ1-1; tentatively, D is TRBD1 (6 bases). Trimming shortened V by 0 bases and J by 5 bases, and 16 bases separated the two germline ends. The CDR3 consists of 16 residues. Germline assignment: CDR1 LGHNA and CDR2 YNFKEQ. The CDR3 bases are TGTGCCAGCAGCCAAGAGCAGGGGAGGGGAGCGACTGAAGCTTTCTTT. It encodes CASSQEQGRGATEAFF.

V gene TRBV6-6 combines with J gene TRBJ1-6; D remains ambiguous. The CDR3 length is 16 residues. V was trimmed by 2 bases and J by 7 bases, leaving 15 bases between them. CDR1 is MNHNY and CDR2 is SVGAGI in the germline V gene (reference sequence). For the CDR3, the DNA is TGTGCCAGCAGTTACAAGCCCGCGGGGAGGAATTCACCCCTCCACTTT. Translation: CASSYKPAGRNSPLHF.

This clone was recorded a few times. For the CDR3, the DNA is TGCAGTGCTAGAGGGGTTTCCTACGAGCAGTACTTC. It encodes CSARGVSYEQYF. The chain recombines TRBV20-1 with TRBJ2-7; D is undetermined. Germline V gene data show CDR1 as DFQATT and CDR2 as SNEGSKA (reference sequence). The CDR3 is 12 amino acids. Trimming stripped 1 base from V and 1 base from J, with 5 bases between.

This clone came up many times. V gene TRBV12-3 or TRBV12-4 combines with J gene TRBJ2-7; 10 bases fit TRBD1. With 5 bases clipped from V and 2 bases from J, the junction kept 3 bases outside the gene matches. There are 14 residues in the CDR3. The CDR3 region has the DNA TGTGCCAGCAGTCCGGGGACAGGGGCCTACGAGCAGTACTTC. Protein product: CASSPGTGAYEQYF.

The sample holds many counts of this clone. The chain recombines TRBV9 with TRBJ1-5, with a possible D match to TRBD1 (6 bases). The V gene lost 3 bases and the J gene lost 4 bases, with 8 bases spanning the gap. The germline gives CDR1 SGDLS, CDR2 YYNGEE. The CDR3 length is 13 residues. Here the CDR3 DNA reads TGTGCCAGCAGCGATACAGGGAATCAGCCCCAGCATTTT. It codes for CASSDTGNQPQHF.

This clone has more than one count but fewer than ten. V usage is TRBV6-1 and J usage is TRBJ2-4; D remains ambiguous. The germline gives CDR1 MNHNS, CDR2 SASEGT. Trimming removed 6 bases from V and 0 bases from J, with 18 bases in between. The length of the CDR3 is 17 residues. CDR3 bases: TGTGCCAGCAGCCCCCGCGCGGAATACTTAGCCAAAAACATTCAGTACTTC. Translation: CASSPRAEYLAKNIQYF.

This clone is judged medium-sized. The CDR3 spells CASSFGTGTSYEQYF. CDR3 sequence (DNA): TGTGCCAGCAGCTTCGGGACAGGGACTTCCTACGAGCAGTACTTC. The V and J genes are TRBV27 and TRBJ2-7; 9 nucleotides match TRBD1. J lost 1 base, V lost 6 bases, and 7 bases had no gene match. This CDR3 has 15 residues. Looked up from germline, CDR1 is MNHEY and CDR2 is SMNVEV (reference sequence).

The chain is built from TRBV28 and TRBJ1-5, with D hard to call. The CDR3 contains 13 residues. Trimming left V 4 bases short and J 3 bases short, with 7 bases between. Germline CDR1 and CDR2: MDHEN and SYDVKM. The CDR3: CASSYRPNQPQHF. The CDR3 region has the DNA TGTGCCAGCAGTTATAGACCCAATCAGCCCCAGCATTTT. Full variable domain (rest looked up from reference TRBV28 and TRBJ1-5): DVKVTQSSRYLVKRTGEKVFLECVQDMDHENMFWYRQDPGLGLRLIYFSYDVKMKEKGDIPEGYSVSREKKERFSLILESASTNQTSMYLCASSYRPNQPQHFGDGTRLSIL.

In its sample, this clone was seen many times. V usage is TRBV14 and J usage is TRBJ2-3; D is unclear. The V gene's germline CDR1 is SGHDN and CDR2 FVKESK. The CDR3 sequence is 16 residues long. V was pared by 6 bases and J by 1 base, with 17 bases between. CDR3 in amino acids: CASSSRAEGRTDTQYF. Written as DNA, the CDR3 is TGTGCCAGCAGTTCTCGGGCGGAAGGTCGCACAGATACGCAGTATTTT.

This clone came up many times. The chain uses TRBV7-3 and TRBJ2-1; 10 bases fit TRBD1. Germline V gene data show CDR1 as SGHTA and CDR2 as FQGTGA. The CDR3 spans 14 residues. J gave up 10 bases and V 5 bases, and 8 bases lay outside the gene matches. CDR3 DNA: TGTGCCAGCAGCCCGGGACAGGGGTGGTCGGAGCAGTTCTTC. Encoded protein: CASSPGQGWSEQFF.